This T cell receptor beta chain was found in a study of response to subunit inactivated influenza vaccine. Findings of the study overall: Only a handful of new T cells, the authors suggested, are recruited with each seasonal influenza vaccination.

This CDR3 contains 18 residues. V dropped 3 bases and J dropped 2 bases, with 17 bases sitting between them. Germline lookup yields CDR1 SGHAT and CDR2 FQNNGV. From the RT-PCR reads, TCRdb called clonotypes with MiXCR, one entry per CDR3 protein. The sample lists roughly 500,000 distinct CDR3 sequences, approximately 15% occurring once. This clonotype has a handful of counts. The antigen is undetermined. The sequence came from a man between 50 and 70 years old who received an inactivated influenza vaccine. Sequenced material: CD4+ T cells sorted from PBMCs, taken about 24 months after vaccination. V gene TRBV11-2 combines with J gene TRBJ2-6; D is possibly TRBD1 (6 bases). For the CDR3, the DNA is TGTGCCAGCAGCTTGATACGATCAACAGGGACTGGGGCCAACGTCCTGACTTTC. It codes for CASSLIRSTGTGANVLTF.